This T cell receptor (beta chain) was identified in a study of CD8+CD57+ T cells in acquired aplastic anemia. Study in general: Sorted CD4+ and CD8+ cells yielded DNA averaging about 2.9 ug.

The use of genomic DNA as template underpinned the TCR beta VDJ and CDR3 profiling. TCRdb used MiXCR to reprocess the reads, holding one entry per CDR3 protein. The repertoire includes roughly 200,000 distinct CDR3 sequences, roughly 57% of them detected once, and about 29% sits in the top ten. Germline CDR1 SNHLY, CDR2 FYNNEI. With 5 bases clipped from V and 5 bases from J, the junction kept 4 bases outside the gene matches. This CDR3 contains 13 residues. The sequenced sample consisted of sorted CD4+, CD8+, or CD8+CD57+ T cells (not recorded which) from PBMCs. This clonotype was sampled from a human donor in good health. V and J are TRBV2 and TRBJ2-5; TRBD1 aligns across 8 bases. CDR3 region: CASSRQGFETQYF. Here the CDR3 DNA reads TGTGCCAGCAGTCGACAGGGGTTCGAGACCCAGTACTTC.